The 7 T cell receptor beta chains listed next were all sequenced from one sample in a study of OX40 agonist ivuxolimab in advanced cancers. Libraries were constructed by the immunoSEQ multiplex PCR assay. In TCRdb, the immuneACCESS table is reduced to in-frame sequences with V and J assigned. These tables do not hold every clone; where another copy was compared, an unresolved V gene accounts for under half, and the others remain unexplained. For this sample there are roughly 9,800 clones; approximately 63% appear just once. The ten most abundant clones make up roughly 50% of the sample. The specimen was CD4+ or CD8+ T cells sorted from blood, collected in a trial of the OX40 agonist ivuxolimab. Receptor source: an adult with an advanced solid tumor such as melanoma, head and neck, liver or kidney cancer.

In this sample, this clone turned up a few times. This chain uses TRBV25-1 with TRBJ1-1; D is ambiguous. The CDR3 covers 11 residues. From germline, CDR1 is MGHDK and CDR2 SYGVNS. Deletions cut 8 bases from V and 7 bases from J, with 11 bases between. CDR3 in amino acids: CASRLAGEAFF. The CDR3 DNA is TGTGCCAGCCGCCTCGCGGGTGAAGCTTTCTTT.

The chain combines TRBV29-1 with TRBJ1-3, with D tentatively TRBD1 (5 bases). Germline lookup yields CDR1 SQVTM and CDR2 ANQGSEA. Trimming removed 6 bases from V and 0 bases from J, with 12 bases in between. CDR3 length equals 14 residues. CDR3 bases: TGCAGCGTACTTGACAGTTCCTCTGGAAACACCATATATTTT. It encodes CSVLDSSSGNTIYF.

The gene calls are TRBV29-1 and TRBJ2-7; perhaps D is TRBD1 or TRBD2 (5 bases each). The V end lost 0 bases, the J end lost 4 bases, and 19 bases lay between the germline ends. This CDR3 is 16 amino acids long. Germline V lookup: CDR1 SQVTM, CDR2 ANQGSEA. CDR3 bases: TGCAGCGTTGAAGAAAGTGGGGGTTTCGTTGGGTACGAGCAGTACTTC. Translating it yields CSVEESGGFVGYEQYF.

The chain carries TRBV19 and TRBJ1-1; D not certain. Germline lookup yields CDR1 LNHDA and CDR2 SQIVND (reference sequence). Trimming shortened V by 8 bases and J by 8 bases, and 9 bases separated the two germline ends. The CDR3 covers 10 residues. Here the CDR3 DNA reads TGTGCCAGTGGGGTGTTCGAAGCTTTCTTT. Protein product: CASGVFEAFF.

Comment on this clone: The sample contains more than one DNA sequence encoding this CDR3. The J gene is TRBJ2-1, the V gene TRBV27; possibly TRBD2 for D (6 bases). The CDR3 has 15 amino acids. Trimming shortened V by 3 bases and J by 4 bases, and 13 bases separated the two germline ends. The V gene's germline CDR1 is MNHEY and CDR2 SMNVEV (reference sequence). This CDR3 reads CASSFGGPGYNEQFF. CDR3 sequence (DNA): TGTGCCAGCAGTTTCGGGGGACCTGGTTACAATGAGCAGTTCTTC.

The V gene is TRBV6-5, the J gene TRBJ2-1; unclear D gene. This CDR3 has 15 amino acids. V was pared by 5 bases and J by 4 bases, with 15 bases between. The germline gives CDR1 MNHEY, CDR2 SVGAGI. The CDR3, as DNA: TGTGCCAGCAGTCGGACCCTAAACTCATACAATGAGCAGTTCTTC. It encodes CASSRTLNSYNEQFF.

J is TRBJ2-4 and V is TRBV6-9; D may be TRBD2 (6 bases). The CDR3 consists of 15 residues. Germline CDR1 MNHGY, CDR2 SVAAGI. The V gene lost 7 bases and the J gene lost 4 bases, with 17 bases spanning the gap. CDR3 loop: CASIGGMDTKNIQYF. The CDR3 region has the DNA TGTGCCAGCATTGGGGGGATGGATACGAAAAACATTCAGTACTTC.